A selection of T cell receptor beta chains follows, all from one sample in a study of identical twins. One entry per CDR3 protein, called by TCRdb with MiXCR from the 5' RACE reads. Of about 730,000 distinct CDR3 sequences in the sample, about 20% were seen once. These data were also filed under a second study, of T cells expressing NK-cell markers.

Sequenced: PBMCs. The receptor set was obtained from a woman under 30 in good health. CDR3s include the opening cysteine and the closing phenylalanine or tryptophan. D genes are given only for firm matches. Clone size, where shown, is once, few, many, or a class for clones that have expanded.

abundance	v_gene	j_gene	d_gene	CDR3nt	CDR3aa
-	TRBV5-1	TRBJ2-2	-	TGCGCCAGCGCCTGGGGAGCGGCGAACACCGGGGAGCTGTTTTTT	CASAWGAANTGELFF
-	TRBV6-5	TRBJ2-7	-	TGTGCCAGCAGTTACGGAGTACTTCCTGCTTACGAGCAGTACTTC	CASSYGVLPAYEQYF
few	TRBV6-1	TRBJ2-1	TRBD1	TGTGCCAGCAGTGTGAGCAGGGACAGGGACAATGAGCAGTTCTTC	CASSVSRDRDNEQFF
few	TRBV5-1	TRBJ2-1	TRBD2	TGCGCCAGCAGCCTGGGACTAGCGGACAACAATGAGCAGTTCTTC	CASSLGLADNNEQFF
few	TRBV12-3/TRBV12-4	TRBJ2-4	-	TGTGCCAGCCGATCCGGGACAAACAAAAACATTCAGTACTTC	CASRSGTNKNIQYF
many	TRBV6-4	TRBJ2-3	-	TGTGCCAGCAGCTCAACAGCGGGCCCCACAGATACGCAGTATTTT	CASSSTAGPTDTQYF
few	TRBV12-3/TRBV12-4	TRBJ2-7	-	TGTGCCAGCTCCAATCTTCGGCGAGGGTACGAGCAGTACTTC	CASSNLRRGYEQYF
-	TRBV18	TRBJ2-7	TRBD1	TGTGCCAGCTCACTTTACAGGGGAGAGGGCGAGCAGTACTTC	CASSLYRGEGEQYF
-	TRBV5-5	TRBJ1-6	-	TGTGCCAGCAGCTCTGGGGGGCTGAAGGATTCACCCCTCCACTTT	CASSSGGLKDSPLHF
once	TRBV4-2	TRBJ2-1	TRBD2	TGTGCCATCAGCCTGGGGACTAGCGGGAGTACCCGCAATGAGCAGTTCTTC	CAISLGTSGSTRNEQFF
-	TRBV7-3	TRBJ1-5	-	TGTGCCAGCAGCTTAATGGAGGGTCAGCCCCAGCATTTT	CASSLMEGQPQHF
few	TRBV29-1	TRBJ2-7	-	TGCAGCGTTGGGACACTGACCTCCTACGAGCAGTACTTC	CSVGTLTSYEQYF
few	TRBV6-1	TRBJ2-7	-	TGTGCCAGCGTCAGCATGGTCTCCTACGAGCAGTACTTC	CASVSMVSYEQYF
-	TRBV15	TRBJ2-1	-	TGTGCCACCAGCAGACAATCGGGAGCGAACCGACATCCCTACAATGAGCAGTTCTTC	CATSRQSGANRHPYNEQFF
few	TRBV20-1	TRBJ2-1	-	TGCAGTGCTAGAGATCCAGCGGGACATTACAATGAGCAGTTCTTC	CSARDPAGHYNEQFF
-	TRBV6-5	TRBJ1-2	-	TGTGCCAGCAGTTACTCTTTTGGTACAGGGCGAGGCTACACCTTC	CASSYSFGTGRGYTF
few	TRBV4-2	TRBJ2-1	-	TGTGCCAGCAGCCGGGACCGGGACCAAGAGCAGTTCTTC	CASSRDRDQEQFF
-	TRBV12-3/TRBV12-4	TRBJ1-6	-	TGTGCCAGCACGGTGTCCTATAATTCACCCCTCCACTTT	CASTVSYNSPLHF
few	TRBV6-1	TRBJ2-1	TRBD2	TGTGCCAGCGGGCGGGAGGGTATCAATGAGCAGTTCTTC	CASGREGINEQFF
many	TRBV9	TRBJ2-1	TRBD2	TGTGCCAGCAGCGTAGGGGGGGGACTAGGCGTCAATGAGCAGTTCTTC	CASSVGGGLGVNEQFF
-	TRBV24-1	TRBJ2-1	TRBD1	TGTGCCACCAGTGACCCCGACAGGGTGGGGCAGTTCTTC	CATSDPDRVGQFF
-	TRBV10-1	TRBJ2-1	-	TGCGCCAGCAGTGAGTCCAGGAACAATGAGCAGTTCTTC	CASSESRNNEQFF
many	TRBV29-1	TRBJ2-5	TRBD2	TGCAGCGTCTACGGACTAGCGGGAGACGATCCATGGGAGACCCAGTACTTC	CSVYGLAGDDPWETQYF
few	TRBV12-3/TRBV12-4	TRBJ2-2	-	TGTGCCAGCAGCCGAATAAGAAGGACCGCAAACACCGGGGAGCTGTTTTTT	CASSRIRRTANTGELFF
-	TRBV20-1	TRBJ2-3	-	TGCAGTGCTAGAGATAAGGGGGGAACAGATACGCAGTATTTT	CSARDKGGTDTQYF
-	TRBV6-2/TRBV6-3	TRBJ2-6	-	TGTGCCAGCGGGGTGGATAGCTCTGGGGCCAACGTCCTGACTTTC	CASGVDSSGANVLTF
once	TRBV5-1	TRBJ2-3	TRBD1	TGCGCCAGCAGCTCCTGGGACAGGGGGCTCACAGATACGCAGTATTTT	CASSSWDRGLTDTQYF
-	TRBV7-3	TRBJ2-6	-	TGTGCCAGCAGCTTAACTGGTTTTAGGGTCCTGACTTTC	CASSLTGFRVLTF
many	TRBV12-3/TRBV12-4	TRBJ2-1	-	TGTGCCAGCAGTTTTCCGGGAATGGTGAATGAGCAGTTCTTC	CASSFPGMVNEQFF
-	TRBV20-1	TRBJ2-1	-	TGCAGTGCTATTGGACCGACCCTAGGCAATGAGCAGTTCTTC	CSAIGPTLGNEQFF
many	TRBV5-1	TRBJ2-3	TRBD1	TGCGCCAGCAGCTTCAGGGGGCCGGATACGCAGTATTTT	CASSFRGPDTQYF
few	TRBV10-3	TRBJ1-1	-	TGTGCCAGTACCGACCTTGGCTCTGAAGCTTTCTTT	CASTDLGSEAFF
-	TRBV2	TRBJ2-5	-	TGTGCCAGCAGTGGGTCCGGGAAAGAGACCCAGTACTTC	CASSGSGKETQYF
few	TRBV20-1	TRBJ2-2	-	TGCAGTGCTCCCTCCCGATACACCGGGGAGCTGTTTTTT	CSAPSRYTGELFF
many	TRBV11-2	TRBJ2-7	TRBD2	TGTGCCAGCAGCTTAGAGGTGGGCGGGGGTACTAGGTCCTACGAGCAGTACTTC	CASSLEVGGGTRSYEQYF
-	TRBV29-1	TRBJ2-1	TRBD2	TGCAGCGTTGAAGAGCGGGAGTACCATGAGCAGTTCTTC	CSVEEREYHEQFF
few	TRBV20-1	TRBJ2-3	-	TGCAGTGTTGGACGGACTAGCACAGATACGCAGTATTTT	CSVGRTSTDTQYF
-	TRBV11-3	TRBJ1-6	-	TGTGCCAGCAGTTCAGGGGTGGCCTATAATTCACCCCTCCACTTT	CASSSGVAYNSPLHF
once	TRBV27	TRBJ2-5	TRBD2	TGTGCCAGCAGTCTCCGACTAGCGGGAAATAAAGAGACCCAGTACTTC	CASSLRLAGNKETQYF
few	TRBV12-3/TRBV12-4	TRBJ1-1	-	TGTGCCAGCAGTTTAGAGCCCAACTATAGGGCTTTCTTT	CASSLEPNYRAFF
few	TRBV12-3/TRBV12-4	TRBJ2-2	TRBD2	TGTGCCAGCAGTTTTCATCGGCTAGCGGGAACCCTAGGGGGGATCGGGGAGCTGTTTTTT	CASSFHRLAGTLGGIGELFF
-	TRBV11-2	TRBJ2-3	-	TGTGCCAGCAGCTCGGACCTAAGCACAGATACGCAGTATTTT	CASSSDLSTDTQYF
-	TRBV18	TRBJ1-4	-	TGTGCCAGCTCACCGATAGTAATCAATCAGGGAGAAAAACTGTTTTTT	CASSPIVINQGEKLFF
-	TRBV20-1	TRBJ2-5	-	TGCAGTGTCAGAAGAGAGCTTGAGACCCAGTACTTC	CSVRRELETQYF
-	TRBV25-1	TRBJ2-1	-	TGTGCCAGCAGCCCAACTAGAGGCAATGAGCAGTTCTTC	CASSPTRGNEQFF
-	TRBV20-1	TRBJ2-3	TRBD2	TGCAGTGCTAGGACTAGCGGGAGGACAGATACGCAGTATTTT	CSARTSGRTDTQYF
-	TRBV18	TRBJ2-2	-	TGTGCCAGCTCACCAGGAGGAGTGGAGCTGTTTTTT	CASSPGGVELFF
few	TRBV10-3	TRBJ1-2	-	TGTGCCACTAACCAACAGGTGAAGCACTATGGCTACACCTTC	CATNQQVKHYGYTF